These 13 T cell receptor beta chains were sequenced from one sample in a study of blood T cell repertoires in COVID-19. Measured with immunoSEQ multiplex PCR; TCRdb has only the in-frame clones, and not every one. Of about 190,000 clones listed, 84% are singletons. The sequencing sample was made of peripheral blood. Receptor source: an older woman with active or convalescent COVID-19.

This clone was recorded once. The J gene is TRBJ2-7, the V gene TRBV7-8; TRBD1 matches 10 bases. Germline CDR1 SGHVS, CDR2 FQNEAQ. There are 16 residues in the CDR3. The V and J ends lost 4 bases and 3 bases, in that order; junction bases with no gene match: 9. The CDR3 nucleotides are TGTGCCAGCAGCTCATTTCCGGGACAGGGGTTCTACGAGCAGTACTTC. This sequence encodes CASSSFPGQGFYEQYF. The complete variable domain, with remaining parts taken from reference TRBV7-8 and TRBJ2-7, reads GAGVSQSPRYKVAKRGQDVALRCDPISGHVSLFWYQQALGQGPEFLTYFQNEAQLDKSGLPSDRFFAERPEGSVSTLKIQRTQQEDSAVYLCASSSFPGQGFYEQYFGPGTRLTVT.

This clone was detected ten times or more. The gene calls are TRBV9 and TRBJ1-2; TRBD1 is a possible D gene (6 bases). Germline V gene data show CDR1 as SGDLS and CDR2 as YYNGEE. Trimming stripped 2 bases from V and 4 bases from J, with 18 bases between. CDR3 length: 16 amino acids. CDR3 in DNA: TGTGCCAGCAGCGTTGCCCGGGACACCTTTAGCTATGGCTACACCTTC. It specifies CASSVARDTFSYGYTF.

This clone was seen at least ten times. The CDR3 loop is CASSFPDSALAGNNEQFF. The CDR3 nucleotides read TGTGCCAGCAGTTTCCCGGACAGTGCACTAGCGGGAAACAATGAGCAGTTCTTC. V usage is TRBV28 and J usage is TRBJ2-1, with 10 positions matching TRBD2. Unmatched junction bases numbered 13, after V lost 3 bases and J lost 5 bases. The germline gives CDR1 MDHEN, CDR2 SYDVKM. The CDR3 extends over 18 amino acids.

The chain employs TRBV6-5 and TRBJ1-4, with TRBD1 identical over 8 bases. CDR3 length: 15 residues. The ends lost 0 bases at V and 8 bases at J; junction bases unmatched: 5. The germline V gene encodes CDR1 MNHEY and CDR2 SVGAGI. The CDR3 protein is CASSYSTGVREKLFF. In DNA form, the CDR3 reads TGTGCCAGCAGTTACTCGACAGGGGTTCGGGAAAAACTGTTTTTT.

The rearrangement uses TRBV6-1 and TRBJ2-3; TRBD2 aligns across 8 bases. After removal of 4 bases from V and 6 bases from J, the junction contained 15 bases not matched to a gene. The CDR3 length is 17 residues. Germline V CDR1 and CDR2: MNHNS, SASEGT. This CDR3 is CASSAVWAGGGKDTQYF. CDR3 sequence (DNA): TGTGCCAGCAGTGCGGTCTGGGCGGGAGGTGGTAAGGATACGCAGTATTTT.

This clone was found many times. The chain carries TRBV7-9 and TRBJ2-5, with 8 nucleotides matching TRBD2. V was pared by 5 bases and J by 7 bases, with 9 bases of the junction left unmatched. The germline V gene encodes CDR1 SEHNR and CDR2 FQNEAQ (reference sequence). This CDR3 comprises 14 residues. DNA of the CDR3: TGTGCCAGCAGCCCTTTAGCGGGATTGGGGACCCAGTACTTC. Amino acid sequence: CASSPLAGLGTQYF.

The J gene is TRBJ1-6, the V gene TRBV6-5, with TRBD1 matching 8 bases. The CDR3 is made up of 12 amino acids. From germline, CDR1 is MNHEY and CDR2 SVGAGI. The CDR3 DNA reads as TGTGCTACGTTCAGGGGGCACTCACCCCTCCACTTT. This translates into CATFRGHSPLHF.

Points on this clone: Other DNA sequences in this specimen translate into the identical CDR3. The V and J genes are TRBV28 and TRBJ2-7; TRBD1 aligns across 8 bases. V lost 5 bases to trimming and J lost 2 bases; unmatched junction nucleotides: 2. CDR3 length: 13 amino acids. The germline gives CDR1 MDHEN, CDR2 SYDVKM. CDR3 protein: CASSTGGTYEQYF. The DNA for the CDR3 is TGTGCCAGCAGTACAGGGGGGACCTACGAGCAGTACTTC.

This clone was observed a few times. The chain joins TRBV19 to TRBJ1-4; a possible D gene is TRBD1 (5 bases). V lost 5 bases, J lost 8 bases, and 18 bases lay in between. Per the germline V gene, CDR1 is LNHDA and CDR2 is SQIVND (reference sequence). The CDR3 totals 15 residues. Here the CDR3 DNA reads TGTGCCAGTAGTGCGGGCGGGGGAATCGGAGAAAAACTGTTTTTT. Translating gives CASSAGGGIGEKLFF.

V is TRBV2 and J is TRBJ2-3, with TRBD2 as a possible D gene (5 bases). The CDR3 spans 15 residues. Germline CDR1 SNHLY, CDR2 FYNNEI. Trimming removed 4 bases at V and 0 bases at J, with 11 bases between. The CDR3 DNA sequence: TGTGCCAGCAGTGGACTATTGCTTAGCACAGATACGCAGTATTTT. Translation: CASSGLLLSTDTQYF.

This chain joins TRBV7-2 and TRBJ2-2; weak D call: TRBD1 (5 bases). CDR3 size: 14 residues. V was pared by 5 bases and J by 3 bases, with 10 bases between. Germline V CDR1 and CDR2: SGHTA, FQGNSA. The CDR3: CASSPDTHTGELFF. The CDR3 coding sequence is TGTGCCAGCAGCCCGGACACACACACCGGGGAGCTGTTTTTT.

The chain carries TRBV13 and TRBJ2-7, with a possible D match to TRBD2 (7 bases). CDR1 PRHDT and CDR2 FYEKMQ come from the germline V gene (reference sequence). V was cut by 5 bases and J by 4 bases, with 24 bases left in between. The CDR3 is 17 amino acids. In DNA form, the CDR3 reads TGTGCCAGCAGCCCACCGGTGGGGGCGGGAGTTCGTTACGAGCAGTACTTC. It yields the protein CASSPPVGAGVRYEQYF.

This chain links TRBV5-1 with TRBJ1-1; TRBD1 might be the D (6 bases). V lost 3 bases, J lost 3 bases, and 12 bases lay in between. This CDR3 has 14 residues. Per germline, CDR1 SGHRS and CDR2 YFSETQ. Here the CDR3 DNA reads TGCGCCAGCAGCTCCAGGGGTGGTGACACTGAAGCTTTCTTT. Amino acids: CASSSRGGDTEAFF.